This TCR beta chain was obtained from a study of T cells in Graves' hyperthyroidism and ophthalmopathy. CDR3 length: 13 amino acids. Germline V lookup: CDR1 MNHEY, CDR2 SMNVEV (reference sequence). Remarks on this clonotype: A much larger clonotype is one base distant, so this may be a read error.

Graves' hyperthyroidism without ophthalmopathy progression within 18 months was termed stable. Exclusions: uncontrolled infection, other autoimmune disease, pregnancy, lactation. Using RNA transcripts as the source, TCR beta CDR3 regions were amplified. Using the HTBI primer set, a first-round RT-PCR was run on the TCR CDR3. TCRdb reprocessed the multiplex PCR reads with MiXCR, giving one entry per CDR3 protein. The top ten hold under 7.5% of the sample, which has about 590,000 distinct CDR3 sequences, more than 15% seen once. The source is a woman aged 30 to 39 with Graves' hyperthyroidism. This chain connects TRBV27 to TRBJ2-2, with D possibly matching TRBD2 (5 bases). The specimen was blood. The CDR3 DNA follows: TGTGCCGGCAGTTTCAACGGGGCCGGGGAGCTGTTTTTT. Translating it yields CAGSFNGAGELFF.